This T cell receptor beta chain comes out of a study of T cells in localized non-small cell lung cancer. Clones were sequenced by immunoSEQ multiplex PCR, and TCRdb holds only the in-frame ones, with some missing. The sample contains some 15,000 clones, over 75% of which appear only once. CDR3 length: 14 amino acids. Germline V gives CDR1 SGHTA, CDR2 FQGTGA. V lost 2 bases, J lost 0 bases, and 6 bases lay in between. Concerning this clone: Its cognate antigen is unknown.

Study-level points and caveats: Appearance in adjacent lung was seen for a median approximately 59 of the top 100 tumor clones. Longer overall survival associated with higher blood T cell density; shorter survival with higher adjacent-lung clonality. Sequencing was restricted to one tumor region; therefore, heterogeneity remains possible.

This chain joins TRBV7-3 and TRBJ2-3; D gene uncertain. The source material was peripheral blood, sampled before any cancer treatment. The clonotype comes from a male donor at least 60 years old with stage I lung adenocarcinoma. The DNA of the CDR3 is TGTGCCAGCAGCTTACAACAGAGCACAGATACGCAGTATTTT. This translates into CASSLQQSTDTQYF.